Listed below are T cell receptor beta chains from one sample, sequenced in a study of T cells in Graves' hyperthyroidism and ophthalmopathy. TCRdb processed the multiplex PCR reads anew with MiXCR; each CDR3 protein has one entry. The profile shows about 840,000 distinct CDR3 sequences, about two fifths of them singletons. Sequencing used blood. These TCRs come from a man aged 18 to 35 with Graves' hyperthyroidism. CDR3s include the opening cysteine and the closing phenylalanine or tryptophan. D genes are given only for firm matches. Clone size appears in some rows only: once, few, many, or a class for an expanded clone.

TRBV4-3	.	TRBD2	TRBJ2-5	CASSLTGTSGDQETQYF
TRBV19	few	.	TRBJ2-2	CASSTGATGELFF
TRBV2	few	.	TRBJ2-3	CASSEGARGGTDTQYF
TRBV5-4	.	TRBD1	TRBJ2-2	CAWSVGTAGELFF
TRBV2	.	.	TRBJ1-2	CAISGGFRGYGYTF
TRBV15	.	TRBD1	TRBJ1-6	CATQKTGTNGSPLHF
TRBV6-6	.	.	TRBJ1-5	CASSPGGHQPQHF
TRBV2	.	TRBD1	TRBJ1-4	CASSMDRVDEKLFF
TRBV2	few	TRBD1	TRBJ2-7	CASRVGTGEQYF
TRBV7-9	.	.	TRBJ1-5	CASSHTTGVQPQHF
TRBV6-2/TRBV6-3	many	.	TRBJ2-7	CASSPGDYEQYF
TRBV13	few	.	TRBJ1-1	CASSALGTAGTEAFF
TRBV6-5	few	.	TRBJ2-2	CASRRLGTNTGELFF
TRBV25-1	.	.	TRBJ1-6	CASSLWGGRSPLHF
TRBV15	.	TRBD2	TRBJ2-7	CATSGRGDEQYF
TRBV29-1	many	.	TRBJ1-2	CSVDISTNYGYTF
TRBV7-9	.	.	TRBJ1-6	CASSFGGYNSPLHF
TRBV20-1	.	TRBD1	TRBJ2-5	CSARTGGEVQPQYF
TRBV9	.	.	TRBJ1-4	CASSSALYQDGNEKLFF
TRBV5-6	many	.	TRBJ2-7	CASSAVRLYEQYF
TRBV6-1	few	TRBD2	TRBJ2-7	CASSGLAATYEQYF
TRBV9	.	TRBD1	TRBJ2-2	CASSRSQGAAGELFF
TRBV29-1	.	.	TRBJ2-2	CSVYGPGELFF
TRBV2	many	TRBD1	TRBJ1-1	CASSGYGTGGRAFF
TRBV3-1	.	.	TRBJ2-7	CASSQGPPAPGMKHF
TRBV7-8	many	.	TRBJ1-3	CASSPSGPGNTIYF
TRBV6-5	once	TRBD1	TRBJ1-2	CASSSGTGGGGNTF
TRBV3-1	few	.	TRBJ1-5	CASSQNQGKDQPQHF
TRBV7-6	.	TRBD2	TRBJ2-7	CASSLAQLAGGYEQYF
TRBV7-9	few	.	TRBJ1-1	CASSYSGAVGTEAFF
TRBV7-9	many	.	TRBJ1-4	CASRGEKLFF
TRBV2	many	.	TRBJ1-3	CASSEAGSGNTIYF
TRBV4-1	.	.	TRBJ1-1	CASSQGSGAGMNTEAFF
TRBV29-1	many	TRBD1	TRBJ1-2	CSVWTGNYGYTF
TRBV10-3	few	.	TRBJ1-5	CASSDSTRNQPQHF
TRBV11-2	few	TRBD1	TRBJ2-7	CASSRGQVHEQYF
TRBV25-1	many	TRBD2	TRBJ2-7	CASKASSGPSYEQYF
TRBV28	once	.	TRBJ2-7	CASNPTGLSYEQYF
TRBV11-1	.	TRBD1	TRBJ1-1	CASSPVRGPMNTEAFF
TRBV7-9	many	.	TRBJ2-7	CASSSSTSSYEQYF
TRBV2	.	TRBD1	TRBJ1-4	CASSGTGGRNNEKLFF
TRBV2	.	TRBD1	TRBJ1-2	CASRGLAGGEERRGDYGYTF
TRBV6-1	.	.	TRBJ1-3	CASSEDRNLSGNTIYF
TRBV7-2	many	.	TRBJ1-6	CASSRRRDSPLHF
TRBV7-7	many	.	TRBJ2-5	CASSPQIQETQYF